The 8 T cell receptor beta chains given below trace back to one sample, sequenced in a study of cytomegalovirus exposure and HLA in healthy donors. Primers: 60 Vbeta forward and 13 Jbeta reverse. The table came from immunoSEQ multiplex PCR; TCRdb's copy has only in-frame clones and leaves some out. Among fewer than 70,000 clones listed, just under 85% were seen once. The specimen sequenced was PBMCs. The receptors were sampled from a middle-aged man in good health and CMV-seronegative.

The chain combines TRBV9 with TRBJ1-1; D gene ambiguous. The CDR3 contains 13 residues. Trimming removed 3 bases at V and 0 bases at J, with 6 bases between. Germline lookup yields CDR1 SGDLS and CDR2 YYNGEE. CDR3 in DNA: TGTGCCAGCAGCGCTAGCATGAACACTGAAGCTTTCTTT. Its protein is CASSASMNTEAFF.

This chain links TRBV7-9 with TRBJ1-1; the D gene is possibly TRBD1 (6 bases). CDR1 is SEHNR, CDR2 FQNEAQ, per germline (reference sequence). V was cut by 2 bases and J by 4 bases, with 14 bases left in between. CDR3 length: 15 amino acids. The CDR3 loop is CASSLLRGLGTEAFF. Here the CDR3 DNA reads TGTGCCAGCAGCTTACTCAGGGGCTTGGGCACTGAAGCTTTCTTT.

V and J are TRBV27 and TRBJ2-5; 8 bases match TRBD1. Germline CDR1 reads MNHEY; CDR2 reads SMNVEV (reference sequence). CDR3 length: 13 residues. Losses at the gene ends were 7 bases for V and 5 bases for J; bases not matched to a gene: 6. For the CDR3, the DNA is TGTGCCAGCAAGAAAGACAGGGGTGAGACCCAGTACTTC. Protein sequence: CASKKDRGETQYF.

The chain has TRBV2 and TRBJ2-7; TRBD2 agrees at 9 bases. CDR1 and CDR2 from the germline V gene are SNHLY and FYNNEI. Trimming at V came to 3 bases and at J to 4 bases, leaving 4 bases not matched to a gene. The length of the CDR3 is 14 residues. The CDR3 reads CASSEGLAIYEQYV. The CDR3, as DNA: TGTGCCAGCAGTGAGGGACTAGCTATATACGAGCAGTACGTC.

This rearrangement joins TRBV5-1 to TRBJ1-6, with TRBD1 matching over 7 bases. CDR1 and CDR2 from the germline V gene are SGHRS and YFSETQ. J gave up 7 bases and V 0 bases, and 10 bases lay outside the gene matches. The CDR3 is 17 amino acids. The CDR3 nucleotides are TGCGCCAGCAGCTTGGACGGGTCGGGACAGCCAAATTCACCCCTCCACTTT. Its translation: CASSLDGSGQPNSPLHF. Full variable domain (remainder filled in from reference TRBV5-1 and TRBJ1-6): KAGVTQTPRYLIKTRGQQVTLSCSPISGHRSVSWYQQTPGQGLQFLFEYFSETQRNKGNFPGRFSGRQFSNSRSEMNVSTLELGDSALYLCASSLDGSGQPNSPLHFGNGTRLTVT.

The V and J genes are TRBV15 and TRBJ2-5, with D uncertain. The CDR3 extends over 12 amino acids. Trimming took off 1 base at V and 3 bases at J, with 3 bases between the two ends. Germline CDR1 LNHNV, CDR2 YYDKDF (reference sequence). The CDR3 reads CATSRGEETQYF. The CDR3 nucleotides read TGTGCCACCAGCAGAGGCGAAGAGACCCAGTACTTC.

J is TRBJ1-6 and V is TRBV10-3; 12 bases match TRBD1. The V and J ends lost 0 bases and 3 bases, in that order; junction bases with no gene match: 6. Germline V CDR1 and CDR2: ENHRY, SYGVKD. The CDR3 consists of 19 residues. The DNA for the CDR3 is TGTGCCATCAGTGAGTCGGGACAGGGGGCCGAGTTCTATAATTCACCCCTCCACTTT. Protein sequence: CAISESGQGAEFYNSPLHF.

This chain links TRBV9 with TRBJ1-3, with 11 bases identical to TRBD1. The CDR3 has 18 residues. V gave up 4 bases and J gave up 0 bases; unmatched junction bases: 9. Germline V gene data show CDR1 as SGDLS and CDR2 as YYNGEE. CDR3 bases: TGTGCCAGCAGCACAACCGGGACAGGGGGTAACTCTGGAAACACCATATATTTT. Translation: CASSTTGTGGNSGNTIYF.